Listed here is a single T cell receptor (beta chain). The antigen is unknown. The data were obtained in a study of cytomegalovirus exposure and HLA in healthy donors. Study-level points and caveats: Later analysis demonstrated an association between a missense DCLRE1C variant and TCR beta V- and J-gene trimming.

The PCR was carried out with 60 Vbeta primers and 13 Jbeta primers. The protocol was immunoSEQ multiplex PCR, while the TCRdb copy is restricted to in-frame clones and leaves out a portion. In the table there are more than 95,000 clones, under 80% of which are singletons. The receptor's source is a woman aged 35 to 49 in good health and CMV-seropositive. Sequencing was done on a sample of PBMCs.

In DNA form, the CDR3 reads TGTGCCAGCAGCTTAGGGGGGCGCCTCCCCTACGAGCAGTACTTC. Translation: CASSLGGRLPYEQYF. V usage is TRBV13 and J usage is TRBJ2-7, with D perhaps matching TRBD1 (5 bases). Germline values: CDR1 PRHDT, CDR2 FYEKMQ (reference sequence). V lost 0 bases and J 2 bases, leaving 11 bases between the germline ends. The CDR3 covers 15 residues.